This entry lists 5 T cell receptor beta chains sequenced from one sample in a study of T cells after yellow fever vaccination. TCRdb reanalysed the 5' RACE reads using MiXCR and keeps one entry per CDR3 protein. The sample has approximately 550,000 distinct CDR3 sequences, around 21% seen once; the top ten hold 14%. Sequenced here: PBMCs, sampled 15 days after the yellow fever booster vaccination. The source is a man aged 25 to 40 who received the YFV17D yellow fever vaccine.

The genes are TRBV7-6 and TRBJ2-7; D is perhaps TRBD1 (5 bases). The germline CDR1 and CDR2 sequences are SGHVS and FNYEAQ. CDR3 length: 13 amino acids. The V gene lost 5 bases and the J gene lost 3 bases, with 11 bases spanning the gap. The CDR3: CASSPDINYEQYF. DNA for the CDR3: TGTGCCAGCAGCCCGGACATCAACTACGAGCAGTACTTC.

The chain is built from TRBV11-2 and TRBJ2-1; 11 nucleotides match TRBD1. CDR3 size: 16 residues. The trim removed 4 bases at V and 9 bases at J, leaving 11 bases unmatched. Germline CDR1 is SGHAT and CDR2 is FQNNGV. As DNA, the CDR3 is TGTGCCAGCAGCTATACGCGGACAGGGGGCCTCACTGAGCAGTTCTTC. This sequence encodes CASSYTRTGGLTEQFF.

V and J are TRBV2 and TRBJ2-1; D remains unclear. There are 13 residues in the CDR3. Trimming cost V 8 bases and J 8 bases, with 16 bases left between them. Germline CDR1 is SNHLY and CDR2 is FYNNEI. Here the CDR3 DNA reads TGTGCCAGCGGCAGGCCACCCTTGGATGAGCAGTTCTTC. Encoded protein: CASGRPPLDEQFF.

This clonotype has just a few counts. This CDR3 is CASSSQDRDDEQFF. In nucleotides, the CDR3 is TGCGCCAGCAGCTCTCAGGACAGGGACGATGAGCAGTTCTTC. V usage is TRBV5-1 and J usage is TRBJ2-1; 8 bases agree with TRBD1. Germline values: CDR1 SGHRS, CDR2 YFSETQ. The CDR3 runs 14 residues. The ends lost 3 bases at V and 8 bases at J; junction bases unmatched: 7.

V is TRBV10-3 and J is TRBJ2-7; 9 bases align to TRBD1. This CDR3 contains 16 residues. Germline assignment: CDR1 ENHRY and CDR2 SYGVKD. Trimming at V came to 3 bases and at J to 5 bases, leaving 11 bases not matched to a gene. The CDR3 coding sequence is TGTGCCATCAGTGACCGTCGGACAGGGGATTTCCACGAGCAGTACTTC. Amino acids: CAISDRRTGDFHEQYF.